These 26 T cell receptor beta chains were all obtained from the same sample, sequenced in a study of blood T cell repertoires in COVID-19. Here immunoSEQ multiplex PCR was the method, and the copy in TCRdb shows in-frame clones only, minus some. The repertoire holds fewer than 200,000 clones, with 70% to 85% as singletons. Material: PBMCs or T cells enriched from blood (not recorded which). The source is a woman in her sixties with acute COVID-19.

The chain employs TRBV29-1 and TRBJ2-3, with D possibly being TRBD1 (7 bases). With 8 bases removed from V and 1 base from J, the gap between germline ends came to 13 bases. Germline-derived CDR1 and CDR2 are SQVTM and ANQGSEA. The CDR3 totals 13 residues. The CDR3 DNA sequence: TGCAGCTCCCGCAGGGGGGGCACAGATACGCAGTATTTT. This codes for CSSRRGGTDTQYF.

This clone has a single count. V and J are TRBV28 and TRBJ2-4, with 7 positions matching TRBD1. Trimming cost V 5 bases and J 3 bases; bases outside gene matches: 10. The CDR3 length is 16 residues. Germline V lookup: CDR1 MDHEN, CDR2 SYDVKM. This CDR3 is CASSPLRGPVKNIQYF. CDR3 nucleotide sequence: TGTGCCAGCAGTCCTTTAAGGGGGCCTGTCAAAAACATTCAGTACTTC.

This sequence joins TRBV7-9 and TRBJ2-3, with TRBD2 identical over 9 bases. V trimming: 8 bases; J trimming: 2 bases; junction bases outside the gene matches: 5. Germline CDR1 is SEHNR and CDR2 is FQNEAQ (reference sequence). There are 14 residues in the CDR3. The CDR3 coding sequence is TGTGCCAGCTCGACTAGCGGCTTCACAGATACGCAGTATTTT. Translation: CASSTSGFTDTQYF.

The J gene is TRBJ2-7, the V gene TRBV5-6; D not certain. CDR1 SGHDT and CDR2 YYEEEE come from the germline V gene. Trimming stripped 4 bases from V and 2 bases from J, with 7 bases between. The CDR3 loop spans 12 amino acids. The DNA for the CDR3 is TGTGCCAGCAGCCTACTAACCTACGAGCAGTACTTC. Protein: CASSLLTYEQYF.

This chain links TRBV12-5 with TRBJ2-5; D remains unclear. In germline, CDR1 is LGHNT, CDR2 FRNRAP. The CDR3 is made up of 11 amino acids. The ends were cut back, 4 bases at V and 5 bases at J, with 5 bases in the middle. DNA for the CDR3: TGTGCTAGTGGTTCCTTGGAGACCCAGTACTTC. As protein: CASGSLETQYF.

The chain employs TRBV25-1 and TRBJ1-2, with 7 bases identical to TRBD1. Unmatched junction bases numbered 5, after V lost 2 bases and J lost 8 bases. This CDR3 spans 13 amino acids. Germline V CDR1 and CDR2: MGHDK, SYGVNS. The CDR3 bases are TGTGCCAGCAGTGAAGGGCAGGGGGGCGGCTACACCTTC. This sequence encodes CASSEGQGGGYTF.

The chain has TRBV5-1 and TRBJ2-1; 9 bases fit TRBD2. Trimming at V came to 4 bases and at J to 7 bases, leaving 12 bases not matched to a gene. Germline V gene lookup returns CDR1 SGHRS and CDR2 YFSETQ. The CDR3 extends over 16 amino acids. The CDR3 protein is CASSLGVAGVGNEQFF. The CDR3 nucleotides are TGCGCCAGCAGCCTCGGGGTAGCGGGAGTAGGGAATGAGCAGTTCTTC.

This clone has a single count. V usage is TRBV12-3 or TRBV12-4 and J usage is TRBJ1-2, with D uncertain. V lost 7 bases and J 8 bases, leaving 17 bases between the germline ends. CDR3 length equals 13 residues. The CDR3 reads CASNTLLVGGYTF. CDR3 DNA: TGTGCCAGCAACACTTTACTAGTGGGAGGCTACACCTTC.

This clone was observed once. This rearrangement joins TRBV5-1 to TRBJ2-3; 9 bases line up with TRBD2. V gave up 0 bases and J gave up 6 bases; unmatched junction bases: 8. The CDR3 runs 16 residues. Per germline, CDR1 SGHRS and CDR2 YFSETQ. CDR3 protein: CASSLGGSGRTDTQYF. The CDR3 DNA sequence: TGCGCCAGCAGCTTGGGTGGTAGCGGGAGAACCGATACGCAGTATTTT.

This clone was detected a few times. The chain uses TRBV7-2 and TRBJ2-3; no firm D call. The germline CDR1 and CDR2 sequences are SGHTA and FQGNSA. The V end was cut by 6 bases, the J end by 2 bases, with 3 bases between. This CDR3 spans 11 amino acids. The CDR3 region is CASSYTDTQYF. For the CDR3, the DNA is TGTGCCAGCAGTTACACAGATACGCAGTATTTT. Based on the CDR3 plus reference TRBV7-2 and TRBJ2-3, the full variable domain is GAGVSQSPSNKVTEKGKDVELRCDPISGHTALYWYRQSLGQGLEFLIYFQGNSAPDKSGLPSDRFSAERTGGSVSTLTIQRTQQEDSAVYLCASSYTDTQYFGPGTRLTVL.

This chain joins TRBV7-8 and TRBJ2-2; 7 bases fit TRBD1. After removal of 1 base from V and 5 bases from J, the junction contained 4 bases not matched to a gene. Per germline, CDR1 SGHVS and CDR2 FQNEAQ. CDR3 length: 15 residues. The DNA for the CDR3 is TGTGCCAGCAGCTTAGAGGGGGCGCTGACCGGGGAGCTGTTTTTT. This translates into CASSLEGALTGELFF.

V usage is TRBV4-3 and J usage is TRBJ2-1; 8 bases map to TRBD2. Germline V CDR1 and CDR2: LGHNA, YSLEER. The CDR3 covers 17 residues. V gave up 0 bases and J gave up 5 bases; unmatched junction bases: 9. CDR3 protein: CASSQDPRTSLDNEQFF. In DNA, the CDR3 is TGCGCCAGCAGCCAAGATCCCCGGACTAGCCTTGACAATGAGCAGTTCTTC.

The rearrangement uses TRBV7-2 and TRBJ1-2; a weak D match, TRBD1 (5 bases). V lost 0 bases, J lost 3 bases, and 8 bases lay in between. This CDR3 spans 14 amino acids. Per the germline V gene, CDR1 is SGHTA and CDR2 is FQGNSA. The CDR3 is CASSLARGDYGYTF. The CDR3 DNA reads TGTGCCAGCAGCTTAGCTAGGGGTGACTATGGCTACACCTTC. The entire variable domain, with the rest obtained from reference TRBV7-2 and TRBJ1-2, is as follows: GAGVSQSPSNKVTEKGKDVELRCDPISGHTALYWYRQSLGQGLEFLIYFQGNSAPDKSGLPSDRFSAERTGGSVSTLTIQRTQQEDSAVYLCASSLARGDYGYTFGSGTRLTVV.

The table lists this clone with a count of one. The chain uses TRBV2 and TRBJ2-3, with 9 bases lining up with TRBD2. Looked up from germline, CDR1 is SNHLY and CDR2 is FYNNEI. This CDR3 contains 15 residues. The V segment lost 6 bases and the J segment 2 bases; nucleotides outside the gene matches: 6. CDR3 amino acids: CASRSSGIYTDTQYF. CDR3 nucleotide sequence: TGTGCCAGCAGGTCTAGCGGGATCTACACAGATACGCAGTATTTT.

This chain connects TRBV24-1 to TRBJ1-1, with TRBD1 matching over 11 bases. CDR3 size: 17 residues. V lost 4 bases and J lost 6; bases outside the gene matches: 12. Germline V gene data show CDR1 as KGHDR and CDR2 as SFDVKD. CDR3 coding DNA: TGTGCCACCAGTGAGCCTGCCGGGACAGGGGGTCGGGCTGAAGCTTTCTTT. Encoded protein: CATSEPAGTGGRAEAFF.

This rearrangement joins TRBV2 to TRBJ2-7; 7 nucleotides align to TRBD1. Germline V gene sequence: CDR1 SNHLY, CDR2 FYNNEI. The CDR3 has 13 amino acids. With V trimmed by 8 bases and J by 2 bases, 6 bases remained unmatched. CDR3 in amino acids: CASARDSTYEQYV. The CDR3 nucleotides are TGTGCCAGCGCTCGGGACAGCACCTACGAGCAGTACGTC.

The sample holds one count of this clone. CDR3 bases: TGTGCCAGCAGCTTAACGTACCGAGCGGGGAAAGAGACCCAGTACTTC. Translation gives CASSLTYRAGKETQYF. The chain has TRBV7-2 and TRBJ2-5; TRBD2 agrees at 7 bases. CDR3 size: 16 residues. Germline V gene data show CDR1 as SGHTA and CDR2 as FQGNSA. V was clipped by 2 bases and J by 3 bases; unmatched bases: 9.

This clone was picked up one time. The chain couples TRBV3-1 (or the pseudogene TRBV3-2) to TRBJ1-6; D perhaps matches TRBD1 (5 bases). The CDR3 contains 15 residues. Germline CDR1 reads LGHDT; CDR2 reads YNNKEL (reference sequence). V lost 3 bases and J lost 6, with 12 bases in between. The CDR3, as DNA: TGTGCCAGCAGCCAGGCAGGGAACATTAATTCACCCCTCCACTTT. It yields the protein CASSQAGNINSPLHF.

In this sample, this clone turned up a few times. The chain combines TRBV28 with TRBJ1-1, with D possibly matching TRBD1 (5 bases). In germline, CDR1 is MDHEN, CDR2 SYDVKM. The CDR3 covers 11 residues. V gave up 8 bases and J gave up 5 bases, with 9 bases separating them. The CDR3 loop reads CASETATEAFF. The DNA of the CDR3 is TGTGCCAGCGAGACAGCTACTGAAGCTTTCTTT.

The V call is TRBV4-3, the J call TRBJ2-2; D unresolved. The CDR3 contains 15 residues. V shed 1 base and J shed 1 base, with 7 bases lying between them. Germline V gives CDR1 LGHNA, CDR2 YSLEER. This CDR3 is CASSQVPQNTGELFF. The DNA for the CDR3 is TGCGCCAGCAGCCAAGTCCCACAGAACACCGGGGAGCTGTTTTTT.

The V call is TRBV10-1, the J call TRBJ1-2, with D possibly matching TRBD1 (5 bases). From germline, CDR1 is WNHNN and CDR2 SYGVQD (reference sequence). The CDR3 is 16 amino acids. Trimming took off 2 bases at V and 2 bases at J, with 15 bases between the two ends. The CDR3 sequence: CASSEISPTENYGYTF. In nucleotides, the CDR3 is TGCGCCAGCAGTGAGATTAGTCCGACAGAGAACTATGGCTACACCTTC.

The chain has TRBV5-1 and TRBJ1-6; 10 positions match TRBD1. Germline assignment: CDR1 SGHRS and CDR2 YFSETQ. The CDR3 sequence is 15 residues long. V trimming: 4 bases; J trimming: 7 bases; junction bases outside the gene matches: 5. CDR3 bases: TGCGCCAGCAGCCCCGGGACAGGGGTCAATTCACCCCTCCACTTT. It is translated as CASSPGTGVNSPLHF.

The chain combines TRBV15 with TRBJ1-1; 9 nucleotides agree with TRBD1. V was clipped by 3 bases and J by 8 bases; unmatched bases: 10. Per germline, CDR1 LNHNV and CDR2 YYDKDF (reference sequence). The CDR3 length is 15 residues. The CDR3 sequence is CATSSSRTGAIEAFF. DNA for the CDR3: TGTGCCACCAGCAGCTCAAGGACAGGGGCTATCGAAGCTTTCTTT.

V gene TRBV15 combines with J gene TRBJ1-1; D might be TRBD1 (5 bases). The CDR3 totals 14 residues. In germline, CDR1 is LNHNV, CDR2 YYDKDF (reference sequence). The V and J ends lost 0 bases and 10 bases respectively, with 15 bases between them. Here the CDR3 reads CATSRDPGGRVAFF. In DNA form, the CDR3 reads TGTGCCACCAGCAGAGATCCCGGCGGCAGGGTAGCTTTCTTT.

V and J are TRBV7-9 and TRBJ2-2; 12 bases align to TRBD2. Germline CDR1 is SEHNR and CDR2 is FQNEAQ (reference sequence). The length of the CDR3 is 19 residues. The V and J ends lost 5 bases and 3 bases, in that order; junction bases with no gene match: 13. CDR3 sequence reads: CASSLRTSGNPLDTGELFF. Here the CDR3 DNA reads TGTGCCAGCAGCCTCAGGACTAGCGGGAACCCCCTGGACACCGGGGAGCTGTTTTTT. Variable domain in full (rest from reference TRBV7-9 and TRBJ2-2): DTGVSQNPRHKITKRGQNVTFRCDPISEHNRLYWYRQTLGQGPEFLTYFQNEAQLEKSRLLSDRFSAERPKGSFSTLEIQRTEQGDSAMYLCASSLRTSGNPLDTGELFFGEGSRLTVL.

The rearrangement joins TRBV19 to TRBJ2-2, with a tentative D call TRBD2 (6 bases). The CDR3 sequence is 14 residues long. CDR1 and CDR2 (germline): LNHDA, SQIVND (reference sequence). The V end lost 8 bases, the J end lost 6 bases, and 16 bases lay between the germline ends. DNA of the CDR3: TGTGCCAGTCATAAGGCGGGGCCAGCCGGGGAGCTGTTTTTT. Residues: CASHKAGPAGELFF.